The 15 T cell receptor beta chains below come from one sample, sequenced in a study of shared clonotypes between healthy human individuals. The data were produced by immunoSEQ multiplex PCR, yet TCRdb's version contains in-frame clones alone and is incomplete. The sample records approximately 2,000,000 clones, about nine tenths being singletons. Sequencing was carried out using naive CD4+ T cells from PBMCs. Subset: CD45RA+ positively selected. The receptors here all came from a man aged 18 to 29 in good health. Some clones in this sample may be carry-over from other donors' samples.

The V call is TRBV25-1, the J call TRBJ1-1, with 9 bases matching TRBD1. The CDR3 covers 13 residues. The germline gives CDR1 MGHDK, CDR2 SYGVNS. Trimming removed 2 bases from V and 7 bases from J; junction bases left unmatched: 2. CDR3 sequence reads: CASSEGQGFEAFF. Written as DNA, the CDR3 is TGTGCCAGCAGTGAAGGACAGGGGTTTGAAGCTTTCTTT.

The J gene is TRBJ2-1, the V gene TRBV5-1, with D unresolved. The CDR3 length is 13 residues. Germline loops: CDR1 SGHRS, CDR2 YFSETQ. The V end was cut by 6 bases, the J end by 6 bases, with 13 bases between. This CDR3 reads CASNPLPPNEQFF. In DNA, the CDR3 is TGCGCCAGCAACCCTCTGCCCCCCAATGAGCAGTTCTTC.

The V gene is TRBV28, the J gene TRBJ1-2, with 11 bases fitting TRBD1. With V trimmed by 8 bases and J by 4 bases, 3 bases remained unmatched. The germline V gene has CDR1 MDHEN and CDR2 SYDVKM. The CDR3 runs 13 residues. The CDR3 region has the DNA TGTGCCAGCGGGACAGGGGGAACCTATGGCTACACCTTC. As protein: CASGTGGTYGYTF.

The chain links TRBV30 to TRBJ2-7; 8 nucleotides agree with TRBD2. This CDR3 region has 13 residues. From germline, CDR1 is GTSNPN and CDR2 SVGIG (reference sequence). The trim removed 5 bases at V and 3 bases at J, leaving 6 bases unmatched. The CDR3 DNA is TGTGCCTGGGGTGACAGCGGGAGCTACGAGCAGTACTTC. Protein product: CAWGDSGSYEQYF.

The rearrangement links TRBV5-1 to TRBJ2-5; a weak D match, TRBD1 (6 bases). The CDR3 length is 16 residues. The V gene lost 4 bases and the J gene lost 2 bases, with 18 bases spanning the gap. Germline-derived CDR1 and CDR2 are SGHRS and YFSETQ. CDR3 amino acids: CASSRTTGTTQETQYF. CDR3 in DNA: TGCGCCAGCAGCAGAACCACCGGGACAACACAAGAGACCCAGTACTTC.

The chain has TRBV7-2 and TRBJ1-1; 7 positions match TRBD1. CDR1 and CDR2 (germline): SGHTA, FQGNSA. This CDR3 is built from 15 residues. The junction had 8 bases not matched to a gene; V was cut back by 5 bases and J by 2 bases. CDR3: CASSRTQGSNTEAFF. CDR3 nucleotides: TGTGCCAGCAGCCGTACACAGGGGTCTAACACTGAAGCTTTCTTT. Filled out from reference TRBV7-2 and TRBJ1-1, the complete variable domain reads GAGVSQSPSNKVTEKGKDVELRCDPISGHTALYWYRQSLGQGLEFLIYFQGNSAPDKSGLPSDRFSAERTGGSVSTLTIQRTQQEDSAVYLCASSRTQGSNTEAFFGQGTRLTVV.

Notes on this clone: At one end the junction does not follow the germline gene, possibly because of a read error. The chain combines TRBV5-8 with TRBJ1-1; 10 bases agree with TRBD1. Germline V gene data show CDR1 as SGHTS and CDR2 as YDEGEE. The CDR3 has 12 residues. CDR3 sequence: CASSQRRTGGIF. CDR3 in DNA: TGTGCCAGCAGCCAAAGACGGACAGGGGGGATTTTT. The variable domain in full, completed from reference TRBV5-8 and TRBJ1-1, reads EAGVTQSPTHLIKTRGQQATLRCSPISGHTSVYWYQQALGLGLQFLLWYDEGEERNRGNFPPRFSGRQFPNYSSELNVNALELEDSALYLCASSQRRTGGIFGQGTRLTVV.

The V gene is TRBV6-5, the J gene TRBJ2-2; 7 nucleotides agree with TRBD1. V was clipped by 6 bases and J by 9 bases; unmatched bases: 4. The CDR3 contains 12 residues. The germline gives CDR1 MNHEY, CDR2 SVGAGI. The CDR3 DNA reads as TGTGCCAGCAGACCGACAGGGCGGGAGCTGTTTTTT. Amino acid sequence: CASRPTGRELFF.

The J gene is TRBJ2-6, the V gene TRBV7-2; TRBD1 aligns across 8 bases. This CDR3 is built from 19 residues. V trimming: 0 bases; J trimming: 3 bases; junction bases outside the gene matches: 10. The germline V gene encodes CDR1 SGHTA and CDR2 FQGNSA. The CDR3 reads CASSLAVRTGRDGANVLTF. The CDR3 DNA reads as TGTGCCAGCAGCTTAGCGGTCCGGACAGGGCGGGATGGGGCCAACGTCCTGACTTTC.

This chain joins TRBV28 and TRBJ2-4, with unresolved D. Germline V CDR1 and CDR2: MDHEN, SYDVKM. V was cut by 7 bases and J by 3 bases, with 7 bases left in between. The CDR3 consists of 12 residues. The CDR3 coding sequence is TGTGCCAGCAATAGGGACAAAAACATTCAGTACTTC. Translating it yields CASNRDKNIQYF.

The V and J genes are TRBV7-2 and TRBJ2-3, with a possible D match to TRBD2 (6 bases). The CDR3 is 14 residues long. Trimming pared 10 bases from V and 4 bases from J, leaving 18 bases between. Germline-derived CDR1 and CDR2 are SGHTA and FQGNSA. The CDR3 loop is CATHPTSIADTQYF. CDR3 nucleotides: TGTGCCACCCACCCCACTAGCATCGCAGATACGCAGTATTTT.

The chain uses TRBV5-6 and TRBJ1-5; 9 bases fit TRBD1. Germline trimming cut 5 bases from V and 2 bases from J; bases unmatched to any gene: 5. Germline V CDR1 and CDR2: SGHDT, YYEEEE. The CDR3 runs to 15 residues. As DNA, the CDR3 is TGTGCCAGCAGACGAGACAGGGGGGGCAATCAGCCCCAGCATTTT. The encoded protein is CASRRDRGGNQPQHF. Full variable domain (remainder filled in from reference TRBV5-6 and TRBJ1-5): DAGVTQSPTHLIKTRGQQVTLRCSPKSGHDTVSWYQQALGQGPQFIFQYYEEEERQRGNFPDRFSGHQFPNYSSELNVNALLLGDSALYLCASRRDRGGNQPQHFGDGTRLSIL.

The rearrangement uses TRBV5-1 and TRBJ1-1; D is undetermined. There are 13 residues in the CDR3. V lost 5 bases and J lost 4, with 12 bases in between. CDR1 SGHRS and CDR2 YFSETQ come from the germline V gene. Written as DNA, the CDR3 is TGCGCCAGCAGATCGGAGGACGGCACTGAAGCTTTCTTT. Translation gives CASRSEDGTEAFF.

This clone is a singleton in its sample. The V gene is TRBV15, the J gene TRBJ1-4; D call uncertain. CDR3 length equals 17 residues. V was pared by 3 bases and J by 5 bases, with 19 bases between. Germline V gives CDR1 LNHNV, CDR2 YYDKDF (reference sequence). In nucleotides, the CDR3 is TGTGCCACCAGCAGGGGGATACTAGGGCCTTCCAATGAAAAACTGTTTTTT. Its protein is CATSRGILGPSNEKLFF.

The J gene is TRBJ2-7, the V gene TRBV4-3; no definite D call. The CDR3 consists of 13 residues. V was cut by 5 bases and J by 3 bases, with 11 bases left in between. Per germline, CDR1 LGHNA and CDR2 YSLEER. The CDR3 spells CASSIRTNYEQYF. The CDR3 bases are TGCGCCAGCAGCATACGGACCAACTACGAGCAGTACTTC.